This record looks at one T cell receptor beta chain sequence and its context. Other DNA sequences in the same sample also yield this CDR3. This entry belongs to a study of blood T cell repertoires in COVID-19. Study context: The study drew acute and convalescent COVID-19 samples from the United States, Italy and Spain.

The CDR3 runs to 12 residues. V was pared by 4 bases and J by 2 bases, with 6 bases between. Germline lookup yields CDR1 SQVTM and CDR2 ANQGSEA. In the original analysis: Reference gene primer amplification gave nucleated cell count estimates. Clones were sequenced by immunoSEQ multiplex PCR, and TCRdb holds only the in-frame ones, with some missing. That table furnishes V, J and clone size, whereas the DNA furnished D and trimming. The data show about 300,000 clones, 70% to 85% seen once. This rearrangement joins TRBV29-1 to TRBJ1-5; D remains ambiguous. This receptor was identified in a human donor with COVID-19, enrolled during active disease. The donor label of this sample is uncertain. The specimen sequenced was peripheral blood. CDR3 in amino acids: CSVGQGNQPQHF. CDR3 nucleotide sequence: TGCAGCGTTGGTCAGGGCAATCAGCCCCAGCATTTT.